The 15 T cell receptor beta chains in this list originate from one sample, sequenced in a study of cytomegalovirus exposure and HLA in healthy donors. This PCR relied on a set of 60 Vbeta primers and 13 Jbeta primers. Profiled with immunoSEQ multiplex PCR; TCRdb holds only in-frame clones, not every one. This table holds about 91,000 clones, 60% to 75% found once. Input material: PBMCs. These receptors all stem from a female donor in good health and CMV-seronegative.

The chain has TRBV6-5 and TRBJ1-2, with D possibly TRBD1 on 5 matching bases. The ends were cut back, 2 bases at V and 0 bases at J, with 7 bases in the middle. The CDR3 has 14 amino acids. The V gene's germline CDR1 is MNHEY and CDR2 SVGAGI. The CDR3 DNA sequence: TGTGCCAGCAGTTACGACAGAGCTAACTATGGCTACACCTTC. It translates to CASSYDRANYGYTF.

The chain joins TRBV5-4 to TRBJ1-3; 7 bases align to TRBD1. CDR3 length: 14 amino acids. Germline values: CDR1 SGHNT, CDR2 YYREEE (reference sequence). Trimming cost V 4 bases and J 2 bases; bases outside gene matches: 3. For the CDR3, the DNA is TGTGCCAGCAGCCCGGGACAGCCTGGAAACACCATATATTTT. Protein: CASSPGQPGNTIYF. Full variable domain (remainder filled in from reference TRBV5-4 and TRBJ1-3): ETGVTQSPTHLIKTRGQQVTLRCSSQSGHNTVSWYQQALGQGPQFIFQYYREEENGRGNFPPRFSGLQFPNYSSELNVNALELDDSALYLCASSPGQPGNTIYFGEGSWLTVV.

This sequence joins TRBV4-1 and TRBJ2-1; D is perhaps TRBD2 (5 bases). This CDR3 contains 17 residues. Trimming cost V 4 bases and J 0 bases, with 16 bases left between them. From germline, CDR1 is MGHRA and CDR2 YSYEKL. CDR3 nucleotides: TGCGCCAGCAGCCCCCCGAGGGTCCAAAGCTCCTACAATGAGCAGTTCTTC. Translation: CASSPPRVQSSYNEQFF.

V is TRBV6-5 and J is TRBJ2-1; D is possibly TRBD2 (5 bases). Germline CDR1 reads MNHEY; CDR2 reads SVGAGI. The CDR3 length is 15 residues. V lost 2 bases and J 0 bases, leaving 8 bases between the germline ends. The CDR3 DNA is TGTGCCAGCAGTTACAGAGGGAACTCCTACAATGAGCAGTTCTTC. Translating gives CASSYRGNSYNEQFF.

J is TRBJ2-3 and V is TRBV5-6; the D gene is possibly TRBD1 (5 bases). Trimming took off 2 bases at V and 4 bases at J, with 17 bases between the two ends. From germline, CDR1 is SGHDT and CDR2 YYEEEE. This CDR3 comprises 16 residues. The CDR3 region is CASSFVLLGDADTQYF. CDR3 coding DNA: TGTGCCAGCAGCTTTGTTTTGCTAGGGGATGCAGATACGCAGTATTTT.

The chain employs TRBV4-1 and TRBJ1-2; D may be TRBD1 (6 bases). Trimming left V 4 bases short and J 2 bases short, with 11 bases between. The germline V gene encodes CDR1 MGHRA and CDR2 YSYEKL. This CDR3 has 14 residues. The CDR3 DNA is TGCGCCAGCAGCCCGTCGCAGGGGAACTATGGCTACACCTTC. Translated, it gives CASSPSQGNYGYTF.

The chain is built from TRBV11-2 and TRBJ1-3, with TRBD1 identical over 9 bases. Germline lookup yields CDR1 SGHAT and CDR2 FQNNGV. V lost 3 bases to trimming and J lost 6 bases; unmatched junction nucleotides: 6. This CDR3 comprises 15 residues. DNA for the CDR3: TGTGCCAGCAGCTTGTCCCGGACAGGGGAAAACACCATATATTTT. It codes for CASSLSRTGENTIYF.

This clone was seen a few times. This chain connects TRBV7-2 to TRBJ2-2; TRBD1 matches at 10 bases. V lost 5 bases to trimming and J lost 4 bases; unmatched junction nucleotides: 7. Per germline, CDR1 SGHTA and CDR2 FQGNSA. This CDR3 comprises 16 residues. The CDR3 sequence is CASSLDRGQGTGELFF. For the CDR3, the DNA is TGTGCCAGCAGCCTCGACAGGGGGCAGGGCACCGGGGAGCTGTTTTTT.

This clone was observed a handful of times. The CDR3 reads CAISEPSSYEQYF. In DNA form, the CDR3 reads TGTGCCATCAGTGAGCCGAGCTCCTACGAGCAGTACTTC. The rearrangement links TRBV10-3 to TRBJ2-7; D remains ambiguous. The germline V gene encodes CDR1 ENHRY and CDR2 SYGVKD. The CDR3 has 13 amino acids. V lost 2 bases and J 0 bases, leaving 5 bases between the germline ends.

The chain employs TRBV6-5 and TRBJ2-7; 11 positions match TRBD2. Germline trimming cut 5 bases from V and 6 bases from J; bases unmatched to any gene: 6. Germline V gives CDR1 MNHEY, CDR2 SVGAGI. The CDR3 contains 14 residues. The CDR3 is CASSQLAGAGEQYF. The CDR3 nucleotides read TGTGCCAGCAGTCAACTAGCGGGAGCGGGCGAGCAGTACTTC.

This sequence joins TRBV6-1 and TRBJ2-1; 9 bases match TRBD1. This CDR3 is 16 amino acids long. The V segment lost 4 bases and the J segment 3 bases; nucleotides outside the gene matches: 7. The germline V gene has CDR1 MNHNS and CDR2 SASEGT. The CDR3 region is CASSGGQGTVYNEQFF. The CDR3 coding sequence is TGTGCCAGCAGTGGAGGACAGGGGACCGTCTACAATGAGCAGTTCTTC.

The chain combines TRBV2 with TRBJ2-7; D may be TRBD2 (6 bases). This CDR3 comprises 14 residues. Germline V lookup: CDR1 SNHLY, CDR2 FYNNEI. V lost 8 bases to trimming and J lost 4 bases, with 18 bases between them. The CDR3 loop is CASDPGVRGYEQYF. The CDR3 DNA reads TGTGCCAGCGACCCGGGGGTTCGTGGATACGAGCAGTACTTC.

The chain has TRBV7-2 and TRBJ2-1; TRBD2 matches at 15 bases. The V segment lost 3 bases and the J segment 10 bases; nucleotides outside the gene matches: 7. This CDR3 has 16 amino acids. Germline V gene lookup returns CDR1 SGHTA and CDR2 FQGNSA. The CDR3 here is CASSFWTSGGAAEQFF. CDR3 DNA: TGTGCCAGCAGCTTCTGGACTAGCGGGGGGGCAGCCGAGCAGTTCTTC.

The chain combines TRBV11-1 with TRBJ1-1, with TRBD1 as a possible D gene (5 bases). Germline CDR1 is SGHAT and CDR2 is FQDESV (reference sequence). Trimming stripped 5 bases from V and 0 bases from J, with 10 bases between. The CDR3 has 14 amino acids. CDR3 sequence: CASSPRQMNTEAFF. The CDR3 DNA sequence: TGTGCCAGCAGCCCGCGACAGATGAACACTGAAGCTTTCTTT. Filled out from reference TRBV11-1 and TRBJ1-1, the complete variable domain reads EAEVAQSPRYKITEKSQAVAFWCDPISGHATLYWYRQILGQGPELLVQFQDESVVDDSQLPKDRFSAERLKGVDSTLKIQPAELGDSAMYLCASSPRQMNTEAFFGQGTRLTVV.

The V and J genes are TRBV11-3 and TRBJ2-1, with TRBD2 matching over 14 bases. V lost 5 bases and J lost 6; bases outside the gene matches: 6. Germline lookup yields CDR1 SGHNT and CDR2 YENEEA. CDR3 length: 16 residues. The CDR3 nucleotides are TGTGCCAGCAGCCACCGCGGGACTAGCGGGAGCAATGAGCAGTTCTTC. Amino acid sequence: CASSHRGTSGSNEQFF.